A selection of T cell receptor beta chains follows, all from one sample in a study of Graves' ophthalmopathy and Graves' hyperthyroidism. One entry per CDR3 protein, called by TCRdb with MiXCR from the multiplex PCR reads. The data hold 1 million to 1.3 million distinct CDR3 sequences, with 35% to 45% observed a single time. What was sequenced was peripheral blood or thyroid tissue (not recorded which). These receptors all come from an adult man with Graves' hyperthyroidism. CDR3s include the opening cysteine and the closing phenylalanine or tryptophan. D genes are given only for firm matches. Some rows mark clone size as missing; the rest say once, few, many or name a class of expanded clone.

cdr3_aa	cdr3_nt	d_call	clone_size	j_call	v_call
CSARALGTQYF	TGCAGTGCTAGAGCCTTGGGGACCCAGTACTTC	.	few	TRBJ2-5	TRBV20-1
CAITGGNQPQHF	TGTGCCATCACCGGGGGCAATCAGCCCCAGCATTTT	.	.	TRBJ1-5	TRBV6-6
CASSLEVSNSIYEQYF	TGTGCCAGCAGCTTAGAGGTCTCAAACTCAATCTACGAGCAGTACTTC	.	few	TRBJ2-7	TRBV11-2
CASKPRGIVETQYF	TGTGCCAGCAAACCACGGGGAATTGTGGAGACCCAGTACTTC	.	many	TRBJ2-5	TRBV28
CASSQGLAASYEQYF	TGTGCCAGCAGCCAAGGACTAGCGGCATCCTACGAGCAGTACTTC	TRBD2	many	TRBJ2-7	TRBV7-9
CASMRLLNTGELFF	TGTGCCAGTATGCGACTCCTGAACACCGGGGAGCTGTTTTTT	.	.	TRBJ2-2	TRBV12-3/TRBV12-4
CASSPGTGAQYF	TGTGCCAGTAGTCCAGGGACAGGGGCCCAGTACTTC	TRBD1	few	TRBJ2-5	TRBV19
CASSLPSNWGETQYF	TGTGCCAGCAGCTTACCCTCGAACTGGGGAGAGACCCAGTACTTC	.	few	TRBJ2-5	TRBV5-4
CASTESQTNQPQHF	TGTGCCAGTACGGAGAGCCAAACCAATCAGCCCCAGCATTTT	.	many	TRBJ1-5	TRBV19
CASSLASASYNSPLHF	TGTGCCAGCAGCTTAGCTTCAGCCTCCTATAATTCACCCCTCCACTTT	.	.	TRBJ1-6	TRBV7-2
CASSRTGAINTGELFF	TGTGCCAGCTCACGGACAGGGGCTATAAACACCGGGGAGCTGTTTTTT	TRBD1	.	TRBJ2-2	TRBV7-9
CASSLVPVKSGGGYTF	TGTGCCAGCAGCTTAGTACCCGTTAAGTCTGGGGGCGGCTACACCTTC	.	.	TRBJ1-2	TRBV9
CSAAVGTASVMNTEAFF	TGCAGTGCTGCCGTCGGGACAGCGTCCGTCATGAACACTGAAGCTTTCTTT	TRBD1	few	TRBJ1-1	TRBV20-1
CASRGLVQPLGYTF	TGTGCCAGCAGAGGACTAGTGCAGCCTCTTGGCTACACCTTC	.	few	TRBJ1-2	TRBV27
CASSLVNQETQYF	TGTGCCAGCAGCTTAGTTAACCAAGAGACCCAGTACTTC	.	many	TRBJ2-5	TRBV7-2
CASSQEFPASQETQYF	TGTGCCAGCAGCCAAGAGTTCCCGGCGTCTCAAGAGACCCAGTACTTC	.	many	TRBJ2-5	TRBV14
CASSNRQGMGQETQYF	TGCGCCAGCAGCAATCGACAGGGGATGGGGCAAGAGACCCAGTACTTC	TRBD1	.	TRBJ2-5	TRBV5-1
CASSIDPRQIRNQETQYF	TGTGCCAGTAGTATAGATCCGAGACAGATCCGAAACCAAGAGACCCAGTACTTC	.	.	TRBJ2-5	TRBV19
CASSPPPRREQYF	TGTGCCAGCAGCCCACCCCCCAGGCGCGAGCAGTACTTC	.	.	TRBJ2-7	TRBV7-6
CASSQPQGQGSYEQYF	TGTGCCAGCAGCCAGCCCCAGGGACAGGGATCCTACGAGCAGTACTTC	TRBD1	few	TRBJ2-7	TRBV4-2
CSAQLGAFGYEQYF	TGCAGTGCCCAATTAGGGGCGTTCGGGTACGAGCAGTACTTC	.	.	TRBJ2-7	TRBV20-1
CASSVRKGGQETQYF	TGTGCCAGCAGCGTTCGAAAGGGTGGGCAAGAGACCCAGTACTTC	.	.	TRBJ2-5	TRBV11-2
CSAGGDRGPPNQPQHF	TGCAGTGCCGGCGGGGACAGGGGGCCTCCTAATCAGCCCCAGCATTTT	TRBD1	many	TRBJ1-5	TRBV20-1
CSVEGTDTEAFF	TGCAGCGTTGAAGGGACAGACACTGAAGCTTTCTTT	.	.	TRBJ1-1	TRBV29-1
CASSVDPSDYGYTF	TGTGCCAGCAGCGTGGACCCATCGGACTATGGCTACACCTTC	.	many	TRBJ1-2	TRBV9
CSATVTAILHPATNEKLFF	TGCAGTGCTACGGTGACAGCGATCCTGCACCCTGCAACTAATGAAAAACTGTTTTTT	.	.	TRBJ1-4	TRBV20-1
CASSYREKGEQYF	TGTGCCAGCAGCTACAGGGAAAAAGGCGAGCAGTACTTC	.	.	TRBJ2-7	TRBV12-3/TRBV12-4
CATSDFDAETQYF	TGTGCCACCAGTGATTTTGACGCGGAGACCCAGTACTTC	.	many	TRBJ2-5	TRBV24-1
CASSPLRDSGAAFF	TGTGCCAGCAGTCCCCTGAGGGACAGTGGGGCAGCTTTCTTT	TRBD1	few	TRBJ1-1	TRBV27
CAISRRGRQGLMGYTF	TGTGCCATCTCCCGACGGGGGAGACAGGGTTTAATGGGCTACACCTTC	TRBD1	few	TRBJ1-2	TRBV12-3/TRBV12-4
CASSAAGGFNQPQHF	TGTGCCAGCAGCGCCGCCGGGGGATTCAATCAGCCCCAGCATTTT	.	many	TRBJ1-5	TRBV7-9
CASSLTEWQPQQYF	TGTGCCAGCAGCTTGACGGAGTGGCAGCCCCAGCAGTACTTC	.	.	TRBJ2-7	TRBV7-2
CASRRTGTDTQYF	TGTGCCAGCAGACGGACAGGCACAGATACGCAGTATTTT	.	few	TRBJ2-3	TRBV10-3
CAISALWTGEMETEAFF	TGTGCCATCAGTGCACTATGGACAGGGGAGATGGAAACTGAAGCTTTCTTT	TRBD1	many	TRBJ1-1	TRBV10-3
CSVAGTANTGELFF	TGCAGCGTTGCCGGGACAGCGAACACCGGGGAGCTGTTTTTT	TRBD1	many	TRBJ2-2	TRBV29-1
CAIATGRDEKLFF	TGTGCCATAGCAACAGGGCGGGATGAAAAACTGTTTTTT	.	.	TRBJ1-4	TRBV10-3
CASSLQGLGEKLFF	TGTGCCAGCAGTCTCCAGGGGCTAGGGGAAAAACTGTTTTTT	.	many	TRBJ1-4	TRBV25-1
CSARGRYQPQHF	TGCAGTGCTAGGGGAAGGTACCAGCCCCAGCATTTT	.	.	TRBJ1-5	TRBV20-1
CASIDGAGTGELFF	TGTGCCAGTATTGACGGGGCTGGCACCGGGGAGCTGTTTTTT	.	few	TRBJ2-2	TRBV19
CASSGGTTNTGELFF	TGTGCCAGCAGCGGTGGGACAACGAACACCGGGGAGCTGTTTTTT	.	many	TRBJ2-2	TRBV5-8